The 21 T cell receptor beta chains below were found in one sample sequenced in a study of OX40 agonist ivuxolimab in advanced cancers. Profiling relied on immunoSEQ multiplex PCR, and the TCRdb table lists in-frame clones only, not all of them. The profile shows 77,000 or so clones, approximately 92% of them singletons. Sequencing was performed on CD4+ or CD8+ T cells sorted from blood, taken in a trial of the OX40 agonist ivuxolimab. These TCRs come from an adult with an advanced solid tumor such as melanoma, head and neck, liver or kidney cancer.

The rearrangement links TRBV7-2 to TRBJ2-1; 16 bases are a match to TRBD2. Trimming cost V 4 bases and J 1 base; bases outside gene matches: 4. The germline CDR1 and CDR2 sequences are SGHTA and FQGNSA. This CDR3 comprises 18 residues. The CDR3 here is CASSSGTSGGVSYNEQFF. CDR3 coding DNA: TGTGCCAGCAGCTCCGGGACTAGCGGGGGGGTGTCCTACAATGAGCAGTTCTTC.

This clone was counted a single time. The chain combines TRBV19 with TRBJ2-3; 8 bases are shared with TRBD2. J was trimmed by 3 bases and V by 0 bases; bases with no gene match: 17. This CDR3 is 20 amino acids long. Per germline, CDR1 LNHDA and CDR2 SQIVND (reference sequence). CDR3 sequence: CASSIDPPLVSGGGTDTQYF. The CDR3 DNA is TGTGCCAGTAGTATAGATCCCCCTCTAGTCTCTGGCGGGGGGACAGATACGCAGTATTTT.

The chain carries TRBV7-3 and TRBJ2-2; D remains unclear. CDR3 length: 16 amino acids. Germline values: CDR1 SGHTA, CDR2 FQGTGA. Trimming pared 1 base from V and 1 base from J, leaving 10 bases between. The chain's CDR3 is CASSLNSAQNTGELFF. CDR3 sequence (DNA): TGTGCCAGCAGCTTAAATTCGGCCCAGAACACCGGGGAGCTGTTTTTT.

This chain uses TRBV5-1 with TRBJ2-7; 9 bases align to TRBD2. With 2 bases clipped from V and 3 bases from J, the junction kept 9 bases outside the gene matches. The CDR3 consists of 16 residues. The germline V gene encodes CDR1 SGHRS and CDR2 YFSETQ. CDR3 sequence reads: CASSLQGASGVYEQYF. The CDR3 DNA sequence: TGCGCCAGCAGCTTACAAGGGGCTAGCGGGGTCTACGAGCAGTACTTC.

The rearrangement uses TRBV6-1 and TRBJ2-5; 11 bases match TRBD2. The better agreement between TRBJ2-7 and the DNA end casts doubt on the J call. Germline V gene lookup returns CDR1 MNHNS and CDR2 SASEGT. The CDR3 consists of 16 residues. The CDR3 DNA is TGTGCCAGCAGTGAACTCTCTAGCGGGGGGTCCTACGAGCAGTACTTC. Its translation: CASSELSSGGSYEQYF.

CDR3 sequence reads: CAISRQGARETQYF. The CDR3 coding sequence is TGTGCCATCAGCAGACAGGGGGCCAGAGAGACCCAGTACTTC. The V gene is TRBV6-1, the J gene TRBJ2-5, with 10 bases aligning to TRBD1. The germline V gene encodes CDR1 MNHNS and CDR2 SASEGT. The CDR3 contains 14 residues. The V segment lost 10 bases and the J segment 4 bases; nucleotides outside the gene matches: 9.

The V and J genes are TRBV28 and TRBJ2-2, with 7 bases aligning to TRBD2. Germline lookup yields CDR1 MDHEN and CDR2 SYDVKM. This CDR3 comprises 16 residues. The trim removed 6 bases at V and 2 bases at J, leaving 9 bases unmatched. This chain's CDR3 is CASREWGGINTGELFF. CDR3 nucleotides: TGTGCCAGCAGGGAATGGGGGGGTATAAACACCGGGGAGCTGTTTTTT.

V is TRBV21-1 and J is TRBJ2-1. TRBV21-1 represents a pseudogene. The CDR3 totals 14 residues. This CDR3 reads CASSNFCDGNEQFF. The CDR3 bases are TGTGCCAGCAGCAATTTTTGCGATGGGAATGAGCAGTTCTTC.

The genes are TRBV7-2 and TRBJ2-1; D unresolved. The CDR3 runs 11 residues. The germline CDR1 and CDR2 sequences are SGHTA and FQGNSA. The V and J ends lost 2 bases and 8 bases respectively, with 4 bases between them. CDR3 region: CASSLLHEQFF. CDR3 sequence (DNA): TGTGCCAGCAGCTTACTCCATGAGCAGTTCTTC.

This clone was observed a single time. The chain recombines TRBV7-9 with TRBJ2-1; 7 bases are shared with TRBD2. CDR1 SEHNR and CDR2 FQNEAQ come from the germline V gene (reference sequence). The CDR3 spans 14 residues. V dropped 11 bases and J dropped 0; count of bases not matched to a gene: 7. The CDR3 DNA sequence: TGTGCCCCCCGGGGGGAAGGCTCCTACAATGAGCAGTTCTTC. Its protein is CAPRGEGSYNEQFF.

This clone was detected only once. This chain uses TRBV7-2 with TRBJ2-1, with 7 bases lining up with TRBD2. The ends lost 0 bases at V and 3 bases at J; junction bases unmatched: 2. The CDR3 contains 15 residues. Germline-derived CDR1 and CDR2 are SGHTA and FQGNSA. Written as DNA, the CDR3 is TGTGCCAGCAGCTTAGCGAGGACTAGCTACAATGAGCAGTTCTTC. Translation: CASSLARTSYNEQFF.

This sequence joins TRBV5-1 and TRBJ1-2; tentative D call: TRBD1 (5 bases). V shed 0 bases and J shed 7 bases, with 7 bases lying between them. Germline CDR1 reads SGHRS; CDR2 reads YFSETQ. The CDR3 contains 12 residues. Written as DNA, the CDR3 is TGCGCCAGCAGCTTGGCTGGGGGTGGCTACACCTTC. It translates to CASSLAGGGYTF.

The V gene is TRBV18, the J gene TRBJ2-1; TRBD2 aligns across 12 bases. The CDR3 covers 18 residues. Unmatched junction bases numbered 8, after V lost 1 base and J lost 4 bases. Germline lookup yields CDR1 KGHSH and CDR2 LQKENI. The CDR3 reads CASSPLSGLAGSYNEQFF. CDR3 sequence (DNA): TGTGCCAGCTCACCACTCTCGGGACTAGCGGGTTCATACAATGAGCAGTTCTTC.

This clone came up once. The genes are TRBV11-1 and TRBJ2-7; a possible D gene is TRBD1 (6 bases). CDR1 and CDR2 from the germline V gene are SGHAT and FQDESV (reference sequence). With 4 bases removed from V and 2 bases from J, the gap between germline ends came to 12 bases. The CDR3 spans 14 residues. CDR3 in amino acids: CASSSMTGTYEQYF. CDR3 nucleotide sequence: TGTGCCAGCAGCTCAATGACAGGAACCTACGAGCAGTACTTC.

CDR3 sequence reads: CASSLSYGSYEQYF. The CDR3 nucleotides are TGTGCCAGCAGTTTAAGTTACGGCTCCTACGAGCAGTACTTC. The chain uses TRBV28 and TRBJ2-7; D unresolved. CDR1 and CDR2 from the germline V gene are MDHEN and SYDVKM. This CDR3 region has 14 residues. Trimming cost V 2 bases and J 0 bases, with 8 bases left between them.

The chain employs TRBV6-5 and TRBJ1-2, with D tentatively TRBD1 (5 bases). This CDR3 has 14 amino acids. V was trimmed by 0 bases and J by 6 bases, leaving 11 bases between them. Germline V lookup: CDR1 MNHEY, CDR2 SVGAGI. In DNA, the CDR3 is TGTGCCAGCAGTTACTCGTCCAGGGTGAATGGCTACACCTTC. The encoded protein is CASSYSSRVNGYTF.

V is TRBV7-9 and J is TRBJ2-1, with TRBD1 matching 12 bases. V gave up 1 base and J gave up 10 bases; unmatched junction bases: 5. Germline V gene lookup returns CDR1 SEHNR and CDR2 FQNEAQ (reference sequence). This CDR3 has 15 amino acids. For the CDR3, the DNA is TGTGCCAGCAGCTTAGTGGGGACAGGGGGCGCGGAGCAGTTCTTC. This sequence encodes CASSLVGTGGAEQFF.

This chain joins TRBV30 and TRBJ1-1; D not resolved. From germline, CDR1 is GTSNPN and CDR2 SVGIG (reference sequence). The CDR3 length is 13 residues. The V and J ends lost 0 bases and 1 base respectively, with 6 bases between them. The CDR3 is CAWSVGSNTEAFF. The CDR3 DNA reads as TGTGCCTGGAGTGTAGGGTCGAACACTGAAGCTTTCTTT.

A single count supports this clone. CDR3 coding DNA: TGTGCCAGCAGTTACCCCGGGACTAGCGCCGAGCAGTACTTC. This sequence encodes CASSYPGTSAEQYF. The chain combines TRBV6-5 with TRBJ2-7, with TRBD2 matching over 10 bases. After removal of 2 bases from V and 6 bases from J, the junction contained 4 bases not matched to a gene. CDR1 MNHEY and CDR2 SVGAGI come from the germline V gene. This CDR3 has 14 residues.

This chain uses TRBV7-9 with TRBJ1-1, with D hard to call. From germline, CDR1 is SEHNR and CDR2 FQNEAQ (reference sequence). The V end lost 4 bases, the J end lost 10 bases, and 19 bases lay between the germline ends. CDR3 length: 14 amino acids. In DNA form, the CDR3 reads TGTGCCAGCAGCTACGGTGAGGGTAGGTTGGTAGCTTTCTTT. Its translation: CASSYGEGRLVAFF.

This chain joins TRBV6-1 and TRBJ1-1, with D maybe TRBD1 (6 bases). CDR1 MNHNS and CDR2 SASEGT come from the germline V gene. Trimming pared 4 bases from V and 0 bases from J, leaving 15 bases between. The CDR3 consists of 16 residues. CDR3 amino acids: CASSGKQGALNTEAFF. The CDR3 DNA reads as TGTGCCAGCAGTGGAAAACAGGGTGCCTTGAACACTGAAGCTTTCTTT.